These 31 T cell receptor beta chains were sequenced from one sample in a study of blood T cell repertoires in COVID-19. Repertoires were generated with immunoSEQ multiplex PCR, while TCRdb's copy carries only in-frame clones and drops some. The repertoire holds 320,000 or so clones, with over 70% as singletons. The specimen sequenced was PBMCs or T cells enriched from blood (not recorded which). Receptors were obtained from a man aged 25 to 40 who had recovered from COVID-19.

V gene TRBV9 combines with J gene TRBJ2-7, with D possibly being TRBD2 (5 bases). Germline CDR1 and CDR2: SGDLS and YYNGEE. CDR3 length: 15 amino acids. V was shortened by 0 bases and J by 1 base, with 11 bases between the two germline ends. The CDR3 coding sequence is TGTGCCAGCAGCGTAGGGTCGGGGTCGTCCTACGAGCAGTACTTC. It yields the protein CASSVGSGSSYEQYF.

The J gene is TRBJ2-1, the V gene TRBV2; no clear D gene. From germline, CDR1 is SNHLY and CDR2 FYNNEI. Trimming shortened V by 3 bases and J by 6 bases, and 12 bases separated the two germline ends. The CDR3 is 14 amino acids. The CDR3 reads CASSDSSGSNEQFF. CDR3 coding DNA: TGTGCCAGCAGTGATTCCTCCGGGTCCAATGAGCAGTTCTTC. Drawing the rest from reference TRBV2 and TRBJ2-1, the complete variable domain is EPEVTQTPSHQVTQMGQEVILRCVPISNHLYFYWYRQILGQKVEFLVSFYNNEISEKSEIFDDQFSVERPDGSNFTLKIRSTKLEDSAMYFCASSDSSGSNEQFFGPGTRLTVL.

Many counts were recorded for this clone. The chain carries TRBV7-9 and TRBJ2-7, with TRBD2 matching over 15 bases. This CDR3 has 18 amino acids. The V segment lost 5 bases and the J segment 1 base; nucleotides outside the gene matches: 9. The germline V gene has CDR1 SEHNR and CDR2 FQNEAQ (reference sequence). CDR3 DNA sequence: TGTGCCAGCAGCGGGTTTAGCGGGACTAGCGGGGGGTCCTACGAGCAGTACTTC. Its protein product is CASSGFSGTSGGSYEQYF.

The chain employs TRBV7-9 and TRBJ2-7, with 9 nucleotides matching TRBD1. V gave up 3 bases and J gave up 6 bases; unmatched junction bases: 18. The V gene's germline CDR1 is SEHNR and CDR2 FQNEAQ (reference sequence). The CDR3 sequence is 18 residues long. The CDR3 region has the DNA TGTGCCAGCAGCTTTATTAGAGGTTCTGGGACAGGGACTTCCGAGCAGTACTTC. It is translated as CASSFIRGSGTGTSEQYF.

The chain carries TRBV24-1 and TRBJ2-7, with 7 bases that match TRBD1. J lost 4 bases, V lost 5 bases, and 13 bases had no gene match. CDR1 and CDR2 (germline): KGHDR, SFDVKD. The CDR3 runs to 16 residues. CDR3 nucleotide sequence: TGTGCCACCAGTGGTGGGGTTGGACAGGCGCAATACGAGCAGTACTTC. Translation: CATSGGVGQAQYEQYF.

The chain recombines TRBV5-6 with TRBJ1-5; the D gene is possibly TRBD1 (6 bases). Trimming took 4 bases from V and 3 from J, leaving 11 bases between them. The germline gives CDR1 SGHDT, CDR2 YYEEEE. The CDR3 is 14 residues long. CDR3 coding DNA: TGTGCCAGCAGCACAGGGTTCACCAATCAGCCCCAGCATTTT. Amino acids: CASSTGFTNQPQHF.

V is TRBV12-5 and J is TRBJ2-3; 7 bases match TRBD2. The J segment lost 4 bases and the V segment lost 1 base, leaving 5 bases of the junction unmatched. This CDR3 comprises 15 residues. The germline V gene has CDR1 LGHNT and CDR2 FRNRAP. The CDR3 reads CASGLAGGGSDTQYF. In DNA, the CDR3 is TGTGCTAGTGGTTTGGCGGGCGGGGGTTCAGATACGCAGTATTTT.

This chain joins TRBV10-3 and TRBJ2-4; D may be TRBD1 (6 bases). CDR1 ENHRY and CDR2 SYGVKD come from the germline V gene. This CDR3 contains 15 residues. V was shortened by 6 bases and J by 7 bases, with 19 bases between the two germline ends. The CDR3 DNA reads as TGTGCCATCAGGGTGGACAGCCCAACGGGGAACATTCAGTACTTC. Residues: CAIRVDSPTGNIQYF.

The J gene is TRBJ1-2, the V gene TRBV7-2, with 7 bases aligning to TRBD1. This CDR3 has 13 residues. Germline CDR1 and CDR2: SGHTA and FQGNSA. Trimming at V came to 4 bases and at J to 7 bases, leaving 6 bases not matched to a gene. For the CDR3, the DNA is TGTGCCAGCAGCTCCCAGGGGGGATTTGGCTACACCTTC. Translating gives CASSSQGGFGYTF.

The chain employs TRBV21-1 and TRBJ2-1; the DNA was not used to check the table's D call, TRBD1. TRBV21-1 is flagged as a pseudogene. CDR3 size: 13 residues. The CDR3 reads CASSFDRDGEQFF. In nucleotides, the CDR3 is TGTGCCAGCAGCTTCGACAGGGATGGAGAGCAGTTCTTC.

The chain employs TRBV5-6 and TRBJ1-5, with a possible D match to TRBD1 (6 bases). Germline V CDR1 and CDR2: SGHDT, YYEEEE. Trimming pared 4 bases from V and 2 bases from J, leaving 13 bases between. This CDR3 is built from 15 residues. DNA of the CDR3: TGTGCCAGCAGCCATACAGGGAGAGGCAATCAGCCCCAGCATTTT. Translated, it gives CASSHTGRGNQPQHF.

The chain couples TRBV9 to TRBJ2-2; 12 bases align to TRBD2. The CDR3 sequence is 17 residues long. Germline V gene data show CDR1 as SGDLS and CDR2 as YYNGEE. Unmatched junction bases numbered 5, after V lost 4 bases and J lost 1 base. The CDR3, as DNA: TGTGCCAGCAGCAAGACTAGCGGGGGCCGGAACACCGGGGAGCTGTTTTTT. It is translated as CASSKTSGGRNTGELFF.

V usage is TRBV5-1 and J usage is TRBJ1-1; 7 bases match TRBD1. The trim removed 2 bases at V and 0 bases at J, leaving 4 bases unmatched. The CDR3 is made up of 15 amino acids. Germline V gene sequence: CDR1 SGHRS, CDR2 YFSETQ. The CDR3 reads CASSFGDRVNTEAFF. The CDR3 DNA reads TGCGCCAGCAGCTTTGGCGACAGGGTGAACACTGAAGCTTTCTTT.

In this sample, this clone turned up once. The V call is TRBV27, the J call TRBJ2-7; D is perhaps TRBD1 (7 bases). Trimming took off 2 bases at V and 2 bases at J, with 13 bases between the two ends. Germline V gene data show CDR1 as MNHEY and CDR2 as SMNVEV (reference sequence). This CDR3 has 15 amino acids. Here the CDR3 DNA reads TGTGCCAGCAGTTTAGGGGGGACAGTGCCCTACGAGCAGTACTTC. Protein sequence: CASSLGGTVPYEQYF.

The chain has TRBV30 and TRBJ1-2; D not certain. V lost 1 base and J lost 8, with 11 bases in between. CDR1 and CDR2 (germline): GTSNPN, SVGIG (reference sequence). This CDR3 spans 12 amino acids. The CDR3 coding sequence is TGTGCCTGGAGTGGACGGCGACTGGGCTACACCTTC. Encoded protein: CAWSGRRLGYTF.

This chain uses TRBV9 with TRBJ2-2, with a tentative D call TRBD1 (5 bases). V lost 0 bases and J 2 bases, leaving 5 bases between the germline ends. The CDR3 length is 14 residues. Germline CDR1 SGDLS, CDR2 YYNGEE. The CDR3 sequence: CASSVGTNTGELFF. Written as DNA, the CDR3 is TGTGCCAGCAGCGTAGGGACAAACACCGGGGAGCTGTTTTTT.

The rearrangement joins TRBV13 to TRBJ2-7; no definite D call. This CDR3 contains 13 residues. V shed 5 bases and J shed 2 bases, with 10 bases lying between them. CDR1 and CDR2 from the germline V gene are PRHDT and FYEKMQ (reference sequence). CDR3 bases: TGTGCCAGCAGCCCCTCTCCAGCCTACGAGCAGTACTTC. It translates to CASSPSPAYEQYF.

V and J are TRBV27 and TRBJ1-4; maybe TRBD1 (6 bases). The germline gives CDR1 MNHEY, CDR2 SMNVEV (reference sequence). Trimming removed 2 bases at V and 10 bases at J, with 14 bases between. The CDR3 covers 14 residues. Here the CDR3 reads CASSLSRGEPKLFF. Here the CDR3 DNA reads TGTGCCAGCAGTTTAAGCAGGGGCGAGCCAAAACTGTTTTTT.

This clone was seen more than once but under ten times. The V gene is TRBV2, the J gene TRBJ2-7; 7 bases are a match to TRBD2. The germline CDR1 and CDR2 sequences are SNHLY and FYNNEI. This CDR3 spans 11 amino acids. V lost 3 bases to trimming and J lost 11 bases; unmatched junction nucleotides: 4. The CDR3 region is CASSDRGVKYF. DNA of the CDR3: TGTGCCAGCAGTGATCGGGGGGTCAAGTACTTC.

The chain couples TRBV6-5 to TRBJ1-2, with 7 positions matching TRBD1. The CDR3 sequence is 14 residues long. CDR1 and CDR2 from the germline V gene are MNHEY and SVGAGI. V was clipped by 7 bases and J by 2 bases; unmatched bases: 7. As DNA, the CDR3 is TGTGCCAGCACTTTTACGACAGGGAACTATGGCTACACCTTC. This gives the protein CASTFTTGNYGYTF.

The chain carries TRBV27 and TRBJ2-3; 11 nucleotides agree with TRBD2. The CDR3 is 16 residues long. J lost 1 base, V lost 5 bases, and 5 bases had no gene match. The germline gives CDR1 MNHEY, CDR2 SMNVEV (reference sequence). The chain's CDR3 is CASSLLLAGGTDTQYF. In nucleotides, the CDR3 is TGTGCCAGCAGTCTCCTACTAGCGGGGGGCACAGATACGCAGTATTTT.

The chain carries TRBV11-2 and TRBJ1-1; D possibly corresponds to TRBD1 (6 bases). The germline V and J ends were trimmed by 1 base and 6 bases, with 9 bases remaining between them. Germline V CDR1 and CDR2: SGHAT, FQNNGV. CDR3 size: 13 residues. CDR3 coding DNA: TGTGCCAGCAGCTTAGGACAGGTTTCTGAAGCTTTCTTT. This translates into CASSLGQVSEAFF.

This clone was found many times. The chain combines TRBV6-1 with TRBJ2-3; TRBD2 aligns across 12 bases. The V gene's germline CDR1 is MNHNS and CDR2 SASEGT. The CDR3 runs to 15 residues. J gave up 4 bases and V 1 base, and 0 bases lay outside the gene matches. CDR3 protein: CASSEGTSGADTQYF. The CDR3 DNA sequence: TGTGCCAGCAGTGAAGGGACTAGCGGGGCAGATACGCAGTATTTT.

Concerning this clone itself: The sample has other DNA sequences that encode this CDR3 too. V is TRBV5-1 and J is TRBJ2-7; 9 bases are shared with TRBD2. After removal of 4 bases from V and 4 bases from J, the junction contained 6 bases not matched to a gene. This CDR3 contains 14 residues. Germline V CDR1 and CDR2: SGHRS, YFSETQ. In DNA form, the CDR3 reads TGCGCCAGCAGCCTGGAGCGGGGGGCTTACGAGCAGTACTTC. Translating it yields CASSLERGAYEQYF.

The chain carries TRBV19 and TRBJ1-1, with 7 positions matching TRBD1. The germline gives CDR1 LNHDA, CDR2 SQIVND (reference sequence). The CDR3 totals 15 residues. V shed 5 bases, J shed 5 bases, and the junction held 11 bases outside the gene matches. The CDR3 DNA is TGTGCCAGTAGTTTCTACCCGGGACAGAATACTGAAGCTTTCTTT. This sequence encodes CASSFYPGQNTEAFF.

V gene TRBV7-8 combines with J gene TRBJ1-1; 8 bases match TRBD1. CDR3 length equals 16 residues. Germline CDR1 is SGHVS and CDR2 is FQNEAQ. Germline trimming cut 2 bases from V and 5 bases from J; bases unmatched to any gene: 10. The CDR3 DNA is TGTGCCAGCAGCTTAAGTCCAGGGGGCGCGAGGACTGAAGCTTTCTTT. This codes for CASSLSPGGARTEAFF.

The chain recombines TRBV6-1 with TRBJ2-2; the D is unclear. Germline V gene lookup returns CDR1 MNHNS and CDR2 SASEGT. The V end was cut by 3 bases, the J end by 6 bases, with 17 bases between. The length of the CDR3 is 16 residues. The CDR3: CASSDPSRRWAGELFF. CDR3 DNA sequence: TGTGCCAGCAGTGACCCCTCGCGGCGCTGGGCCGGGGAGCTGTTTTTT.

This clone was found once. This rearrangement joins TRBV5-4 to TRBJ1-1, with D hard to call. CDR1 is SGHNT, CDR2 YYREEE, per germline (reference sequence). The CDR3 spans 14 residues. Between the trimmed V and J ends, which lost 4 bases and 1 base, there was a span of 11 bases. CDR3 nucleotide sequence: TGTGCCAGCAGCCCTACGGCGGGGAACACTGAAGCTTTCTTT. It is translated as CASSPTAGNTEAFF.

CDR3 bases: TGTGCCAGCAGCCTCAACGCCGACAGGACAGATACGCAGTATTTT. It translates to CASSLNADRTDTQYF. The rearrangement uses TRBV13 and TRBJ2-3; TRBD1 is a possible D gene (6 bases). Per the germline V gene, CDR1 is PRHDT and CDR2 is FYEKMQ (reference sequence). The germline V and J ends were trimmed by 5 bases and 3 bases, with 15 bases remaining between them. CDR3 length equals 15 residues.

As DNA, the CDR3 is TGTGCCAGCAGCTTAGGGGGCAACCACAGGGGGAAAGGCACAGATACGCAGTATTTT. Its protein is CASSLGGNHRGKGTDTQYF. The chain joins TRBV11-3 to TRBJ2-3, with 8 bases lining up with TRBD1. This CDR3 is 19 amino acids long. Germline V gene sequence: CDR1 SGHNT, CDR2 YENEEA. The junction had 13 bases not matched to a gene; V was cut back by 1 base and J by 1 base. Full variable domain (remainder filled in from reference TRBV11-3 and TRBJ2-3): EAGVVQSPRYKIIEKKQPVAFWCNPISGHNTLYWYLQNLGQGPELLIRYENEEAVDDSQLPKDRFSAERLKGVDSTLKIQPAELGDSAVYLCASSLGGNHRGKGTDTQYFGPGTRLTVL.

The rearrangement uses TRBV9 and TRBJ2-1; 15 nucleotides match TRBD2. The CDR3 sequence is 17 residues long. Germline CDR1 reads SGDLS; CDR2 reads YYNGEE. Trimming at V came to 3 bases and at J to 5 bases, leaving 6 bases not matched to a gene. The CDR3 is CASSAGLAGGPDNEQFF. DNA of the CDR3: TGTGCCAGCAGCGCAGGACTAGCGGGGGGGCCGGACAATGAGCAGTTCTTC. Supplemented by reference TRBV9 and TRBJ2-1, the full variable domain reads DSGVTQTPKHLITATGQRVTLRCSPRSGDLSVYWYQQSLDQGLQFLIQYYNGEERAKGNILERFSAQQFPDLHSELNLSSLELGDSALYFCASSAGLAGGPDNEQFFGPGTRLTVL.